The present TCR beta chain was sequenced within a study of blood T cell repertoires in COVID-19. In the original analysis: How many nucleated cells were present was estimated from reference gene primer amplification. The assay was immunoSEQ multiplex PCR, and TCRdb's table has in-frame clones only and misses some. That table supplies the V and J calls and clone size; D and trimming were determined from the DNA. The sample lists roughly 15,000 clones, around 90% occurring once. CDR3 length equals 15 residues. Per germline, CDR1 MNHEY and CDR2 SVGAGI. The germline V and J ends were trimmed by 4 bases and 4 bases, with 14 bases remaining between them.

The chain uses TRBV6-5 and TRBJ1-3; maybe TRBD1 (6 bases). Material for sequencing was peripheral blood. This clonotype was sampled from a man aged 45-65 years with active COVID-19. CDR3 DNA sequence: TGTGCCAGCAGTTTATCAGGGGCTGGAGGAAACACCATATATTTT. It translates to CASSLSGAGGNTIYF.